This TCR beta chain was sequenced during a study of vaccination effects on CD4 cells after COVID-19. The study's findings and limits: The study got few convalescent patients and did not collect any early post-infection timepoints. Substantial clonal contraction characterized both infection- and vaccine-induced clones late after vaccination.

Libraries were prepared by immunoSEQ multiplex PCR; TCRdb keeps only in-frame clonotypes and omits some of them. The repertoire holds roughly 45,000 clones, around 80% seen once, with 25% to 35% in the top ten. A word on this clone: The antigen is not known.

Germline assignment: CDR1 SNHLY and CDR2 FYNNEI. The V gene end was trimmed by 6 bases and the J gene end by 6 bases; junction bases not matched to a gene: 5. The CDR3 has 13 amino acids. Before sequencing, viral peptide pools were used by the ViraFEST assay to expand antigen-specific CD4+ T cells. A 10-day culture period preceded the isolation of CD4+ T cells. This person's SARS-CoV-2 infection, confirmed by PCR, occurred between March and December 2020. The culture medium for two million PBMC per well included around 9.3 IU/ml IL-2 and 8.5 to 10 ug/ml peptides. The V gene is TRBV2, the J gene TRBJ2-3; 8 bases agree with TRBD1. Sequencing used CD4+ T cells from PBMCs cultured with a peptide pool, obtained before COVID-19 vaccination. This clonotype was sampled from a human donor who had a prior SARS-CoV-2 infection. This CDR3 is CASRGTGGDTQYF. The CDR3 DNA reads as TGTGCCAGCAGGGGAACAGGGGGGGATACGCAGTATTTT.